This TCR beta chain was recovered during a study of T cell repertoires in cytomegalovirus infection. Remarks on this clonotype: Its antigen remains unknown.

The CDR3 runs to 11 residues. In germline, CDR1 is SGHDT, CDR2 YYEEEE. V dropped 1 base and J dropped 2 bases, with 0 bases sitting between them. TCRdb fed the reads into MiXCR, producing one record per CDR3 protein. The table has approximately 50,000 distinct CDR3 sequences, around 20% seen once. Whole-study findings and limits: It was HLA-C-restricted CMV-specific TCR beta clonotypes that dominated the response ex vivo.

The sequence derives from a human donor in good health (CMV status not recorded). Some clones in this sample may be carry-over from other donors' samples. The chain has TRBV5-6 and TRBJ1-2; unclear D gene. The sequencing here drew on CD8+ T cells from cultured PBMCs, taken from culture after CMV antigen stimulation. The CDR3 sequence: CASSLNYGYTF. The DNA for the CDR3 is TGTGCCAGCAGCTTGAACTATGGCTACACCTTC.